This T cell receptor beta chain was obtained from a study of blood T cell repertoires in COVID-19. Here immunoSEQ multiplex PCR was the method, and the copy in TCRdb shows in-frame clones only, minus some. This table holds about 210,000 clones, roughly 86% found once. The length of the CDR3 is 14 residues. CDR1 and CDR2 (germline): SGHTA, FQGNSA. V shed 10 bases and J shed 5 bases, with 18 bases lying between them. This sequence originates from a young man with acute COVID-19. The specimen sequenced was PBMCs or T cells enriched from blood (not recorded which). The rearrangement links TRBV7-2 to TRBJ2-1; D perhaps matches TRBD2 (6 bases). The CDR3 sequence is CATQRGLADNEQFF. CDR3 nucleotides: TGTGCCACCCAGAGGGGATTAGCGGACAATGAGCAGTTCTTC. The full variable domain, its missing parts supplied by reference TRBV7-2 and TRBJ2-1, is GAGVSQSPSNKVTEKGKDVELRCDPISGHTALYWYRQSLGQGLEFLIYFQGNSAPDKSGLPSDRFSAERTGGSVSTLTIQRTQQEDSAVYLCATQRGLADNEQFFGPGTRLTVL.